This paragraph covers one T cell receptor (beta chain) sequence. The data derive from a study of Ad26.COV2.S vaccination and SARS-CoV-2 variants. About the research overall: Among those in the COV1001 Ad26.COV2.S trial arm was the donor.

Regarding treatment: 15 to 20 received Ad26.COV2.S at low or high dose, single or two shots; 5 received placebo; per-sample allocation not given. Each sample was drawn 63 days after the first injection (of vaccine or placebo). Within Boston, the person who donated was an adult of 18-55 years. An Ad26 vector that expressed Wuhan-strain SARS-CoV-2 spike constituted the vaccine. The CDR3 is made up of 14 amino acids. The V end lost 3 bases, the J end lost 3 bases, and 11 bases lay between the germline ends. Germline CDR1 is MDHEN and CDR2 is SYDVKM. The protocol was immunoSEQ multiplex PCR, while the TCRdb copy is restricted to in-frame clones and leaves out a portion. The repertoire holds about 460,000 clones, with 80% to 90% as singletons.

The TCR comes from a person aged 18-65 years who received the Ad26.COV2.S COVID-19 vaccine or a placebo. The rearrangement uses TRBV28 and TRBJ1-2; D remains ambiguous. The specimen comprised peripheral blood, sampled in a trial of Ad26.COV2.S vaccine versus placebo. CDR3 amino acids: CASSFSEVYYGYTF. The CDR3, as DNA: TGTGCCAGCAGTTTCTCGGAGGTTTACTATGGCTACACCTTC.